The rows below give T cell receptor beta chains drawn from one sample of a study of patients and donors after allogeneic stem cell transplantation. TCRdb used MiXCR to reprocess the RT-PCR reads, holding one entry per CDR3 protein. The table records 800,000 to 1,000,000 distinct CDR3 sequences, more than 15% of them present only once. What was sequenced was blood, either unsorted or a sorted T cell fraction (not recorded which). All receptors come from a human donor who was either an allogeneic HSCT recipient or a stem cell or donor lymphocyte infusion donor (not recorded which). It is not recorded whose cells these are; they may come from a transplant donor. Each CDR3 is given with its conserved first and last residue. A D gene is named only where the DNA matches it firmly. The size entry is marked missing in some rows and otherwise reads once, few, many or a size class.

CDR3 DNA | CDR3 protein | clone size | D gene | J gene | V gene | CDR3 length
TGTGCCAGCAGTTTACTAGCGAACTCCTACAATGAGCAGTTCTTC | CASSLLANSYNEQFF | NA | TRBD2 | TRBJ2-1 | TRBV6-5 | 15
TGTGCCACCAGTGACTTAGACACCGGGGAGCTGTTTTTT | CATSDLDTGELFF | NA | NA | TRBJ2-2 | TRBV24-1 | 13
TGTGCCAGCAGCAATAGTCCTGGGAATGAGCAGTTCTTC | CASSNSPGNEQFF | NA | NA | TRBJ2-1 | TRBV7-8 | 13
TGCAGTGCTAGAGAGATACTAGAGGGAGATACGCAGTATTTT | CSAREILEGDTQYF | few | NA | TRBJ2-3 | TRBV20-1 | 14
TGTGCCAGCGGTAGGACAGGTCCATTCACCGGGGAGCTGTTTTTT | CASGRTGPFTGELFF | few | TRBD1 | TRBJ2-2 | TRBV6-1 | 15
TGTGCCAGCTCGCCCGACATGACCGGGGAGCTGTTTTTT | CASSPDMTGELFF | NA | NA | TRBJ2-2 | TRBV18 | 13
TGTGCCAGCAGTGTACTCATGAACACCGGGGAGCTGTTTTTT | CASSVLMNTGELFF | NA | NA | TRBJ2-2 | TRBV25-1 | 14
TGCGCCAGCAGCTTCGTTAGCGGGAGGGCCAATGAGCAGTTCTTC | CASSFVSGRANEQFF | many | TRBD2 | TRBJ2-1 | TRBV5-1 | 15
TGTGCCAGCAGCCCCGGGACAGCGAGCTCCTACGAGCAGTACTTC | CASSPGTASSYEQYF | many | TRBD1 | TRBJ2-7 | TRBV27 | 15
TGTGCCAGCAGCTCCGGACCATCTAACGAGCAGTACTTC | CASSSGPSNEQYF | NA | NA | TRBJ2-7 | TRBV9 | 13
TGCAGCGTTGAAGATTGGACAGGGGGCTGGTACGAGCAGTACTTC | CSVEDWTGGWYEQYF | NA | TRBD1 | TRBJ2-7 | TRBV29-1 | 15
TGTGCCAGCAGCCCCGACAGGGCCACAGATACGCAGTATTTT | CASSPDRATDTQYF | NA | TRBD1 | TRBJ2-3 | TRBV7-7 | 14
TGCAGAACAGGTTTCGGGGAGACCCAGTACTTC | CRTGFGETQYF | few | NA | TRBJ2-5 | TRBV29-1 | 11
TGCGCCAGCAGCTCCTCGGTTATATATCAGGGGTCCCACGAGCAGTACTTC | CASSSSVIYQGSHEQYF | NA | NA | TRBJ2-7 | TRBV5-1 | 17
TGTGCCACCAGGGACAGGGGTAGGACTGAAGCTTTCTTT | CATRDRGRTEAFF | few | TRBD1 | TRBJ1-1 | TRBV24-1 | 13
TGTGCCAGCAGCTTATTTGTGACTAGCTACTACAATGAGCAGTTCTTC | CASSLFVTSYYNEQFF | few | TRBD2 | TRBJ2-1 | TRBV7-2 | 16
TGTGCCAGCAGTGACGGGGACAGGATGAACACTGAAGCTTTCTTT | CASSDGDRMNTEAFF | many | TRBD1 | TRBJ1-1 | TRBV12-3/TRBV12-4 | 15
TGTGCCAGCAGGTCTTCCGGGACAGCCATTGATGGCTACACCTTC | CASRSSGTAIDGYTF | NA | TRBD1 | TRBJ1-2 | TRBV12-3/TRBV12-4 | 15
TGTGCCATCAGTGGGGGACAGGGCTATGGCTACACCTTC | CAISGGQGYGYTF | few | TRBD1 | TRBJ1-2 | TRBV10-3 | 13
TGTGCCAGCAGTTTTTTAGCGGACAGGGGGTACGAGCAGTACTTC | CASSFLADRGYEQYF | many | TRBD1 | TRBJ2-7 | TRBV12-3/TRBV12-4 | 15
TGCAGTGCTAGAGTACTAGCGGGAGAATGGAATGAGCAGTTCTTC | CSARVLAGEWNEQFF | NA | TRBD2 | TRBJ2-1 | TRBV20-1 | 15
TGCAGTGCTAGAGGGGACACCGATCAGCCCCAGCATTTT | CSARGDTDQPQHF | NA | NA | TRBJ1-5 | TRBV20-1 | 13
TGTGCCAGCAGCCAAGGGTGGGCGGATAGCAATCAGCCCCAGCATTTT | CASSQGWADSNQPQHF | NA | NA | TRBJ1-5 | TRBV4-2 | 16
TGTGCCAGCAGCTCCCTGACTCACACTGAAGCTTTCTTT | CASSSLTHTEAFF | NA | NA | TRBJ1-1 | TRBV7-2 | 13
TGTGCCAGCAGCCCTGGAGGGAGGGGAACTGGCTTACCCTCCTACAATGAGCAGTTCTTC | CASSPGGRGTGLPSYNEQFF | NA | TRBD2 | TRBJ2-1 | TRBV9 | 20
TGTGCCAGTAGTATAGATCGCGGGACGGTGAAGGGTGAGCAGTTCTTC | CASSIDRGTVKGEQFF | NA | NA | TRBJ2-1 | TRBV19 | 16
TGTGCCACCAGCAGCCAATACCCGGGACTAGGTGGGACCTACGAGCAGTACTTC | CATSSQYPGLGGTYEQYF | NA | TRBD2 | TRBJ2-7 | TRBV15 | 18
TGTGCCAGCAGCCTGGACAGGTGGGGCTACACCTTC | CASSLDRWGYTF | NA | TRBD1 | TRBJ1-2 | TRBV7-9 | 12
TGCGCCAGCAGAGTGACTAGCGGCTACGAGCAGTACTTC | CASRVTSGYEQYF | NA | TRBD2 | TRBJ2-7 | TRBV5-1 | 13
TGTGCCTGGGACAGGGCAGACTATGGCTACACCTTC | CAWDRADYGYTF | NA | TRBD1 | TRBJ1-2 | TRBV30 | 12
TGCAGTGCTAATCAGGGTGGCGCTTTGAACACTGAAGCTTTCTTT | CSANQGGALNTEAFF | NA | NA | TRBJ1-1 | TRBV20-1 | 15
TGTGCCATCAGTGAGAGGTCTCTACGAGGCTACACCTTC | CAISERSLRGYTF | once | NA | TRBJ1-2 | TRBV10-3 | 13